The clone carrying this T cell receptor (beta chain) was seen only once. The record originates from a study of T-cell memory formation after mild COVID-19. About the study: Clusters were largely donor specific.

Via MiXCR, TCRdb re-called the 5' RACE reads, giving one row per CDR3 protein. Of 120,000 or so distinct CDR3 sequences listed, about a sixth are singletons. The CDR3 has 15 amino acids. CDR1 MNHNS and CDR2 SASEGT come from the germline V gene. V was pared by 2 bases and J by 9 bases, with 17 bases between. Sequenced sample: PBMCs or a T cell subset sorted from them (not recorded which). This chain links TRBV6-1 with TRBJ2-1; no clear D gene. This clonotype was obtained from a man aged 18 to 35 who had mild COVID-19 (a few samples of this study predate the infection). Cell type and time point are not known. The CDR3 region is CASSELALDAAEQFF. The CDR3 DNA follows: TGTGCCAGCAGTGAACTGGCCTTGGATGCGGCTGAGCAGTTCTTC.